Listed below are T cell receptor beta chains from one sample, sequenced in a study of long-term antiretroviral therapy in people with HIV. TCRdb's table, derived via immunoSEQ multiplex PCR, lists solely in-frame clones and lacks some. The data show about 20,000 clones, 90% to 95% seen once. Sample: unsorted PBMCs, taken 4.4 years after starting antiretroviral therapy. The receptors originated from a woman aged 50 to 60 with HIV. Each CDR3 is given with its conserved first and last residue. Fields, in order: J gene, V gene, clone size, D gene, CDR3 DNA, CDR3 protein. The D gene is left open where the match is weak. Clone size appears in some rows only: once, few, many, or a class for an expanded clone.

j_gene: TRBJ2-5; v_gene: TRBV5-4; abundance: -; d_gene: -; CDR3nt: TGTGCCAGCAGCTTGGCCGGGGCAGGCCCTTGGGAGACCCAGTACTTC; CDR3aa: CASSLAGAGPWETQYF
j_gene: TRBJ1-2; v_gene: TRBV7-2; abundance: -; d_gene: TRBD1; CDR3nt: TGTGCCAGCAGCCCGCCGGGACAGGGGGCGCATCACTATGGCTACACCTTC; CDR3aa: CASSPPGQGAHHYGYTF
j_gene: TRBJ2-7; v_gene: TRBV9; abundance: -; d_gene: -; CDR3nt: TGTGCCAGCAGCGAGGGTAGGGGGAGGGGAGAGCAGTACTTC; CDR3aa: CASSEGRGRGEQYF
j_gene: TRBJ2-2; v_gene: TRBV7-7; abundance: -; d_gene: -; CDR3nt: TGTGCTAGCAGCTTAAGGCGGAACACCGGGGAGCTGTTTTTT; CDR3aa: CASSLRRNTGELFF
j_gene: TRBJ2-3; v_gene: TRBV4-2; abundance: -; d_gene: -; CDR3nt: TGTGCCAGCAGCTTAACCCAGGGCTATAGCACAGATACGCAGTATTTT; CDR3aa: CASSLTQGYSTDTQYF
j_gene: TRBJ2-7; v_gene: TRBV11-3; abundance: -; d_gene: TRBD1; CDR3nt: TGTGCCAGCAGCATAGGGACAGGTTCCTACGAGCAGTACTTC; CDR3aa: CASSIGTGSYEQYF
j_gene: TRBJ1-5; v_gene: TRBV30; abundance: -; d_gene: TRBD1; CDR3nt: TGTGCCTGGAGTGTACCGGACAGGCCCTTGGGGTTGCCCCAGCATTTT; CDR3aa: CAWSVPDRPLGLPQHF
j_gene: TRBJ2-5; v_gene: TRBV6-1; abundance: -; d_gene: -; CDR3nt: TGTGCCAGCAGCATCGGGGAGACCCAGTACTTC; CDR3aa: CASSIGETQYF
j_gene: TRBJ1-1; v_gene: TRBV29-1; abundance: -; d_gene: -; CDR3nt: TGCAGCGCCGAGCGGGGGTATTGGACTGAAGCTTTCTTT; CDR3aa: CSAERGYWTEAFF
j_gene: TRBJ1-6; v_gene: TRBV7-6; abundance: -; d_gene: -; CDR3nt: TGTGCCAGCAGCTCGATCCGGGACCTATATAATTCACCCCTCCACTTT; CDR3aa: CASSSIRDLYNSPLHF
j_gene: TRBJ1-6; v_gene: TRBV6-5; abundance: -; d_gene: -; CDR3nt: TGTGCCAGCAGTGCCGGGCGGGCCCATAATTCACCCCTCCACTTT; CDR3aa: CASSAGRAHNSPLHF
j_gene: TRBJ2-5; v_gene: TRBV30; abundance: -; d_gene: TRBD2; CDR3nt: TGTGCCTGGGCCGGACTAGCCCAAGAGACCCAGTACTTC; CDR3aa: CAWAGLAQETQYF
j_gene: TRBJ1-2; v_gene: TRBV19; abundance: -; d_gene: -; CDR3nt: TGTGCCAGTAGCCTGGGACGGAACAACTATGGCTACACCTTC; CDR3aa: CASSLGRNNYGYTF
j_gene: TRBJ1-1; v_gene: TRBV19; abundance: -; d_gene: -; CDR3nt: TGTGCCAGTAGTATTAGGGTGAACACTGAAGCTTTCTTT; CDR3aa: CASSIRVNTEAFF
j_gene: TRBJ2-3; v_gene: TRBV11-3; abundance: -; d_gene: TRBD2; CDR3nt: TGTGCCAGCAGCTTTTCCAGCGGGGCCACTGCGCAGTATTTT; CDR3aa: CASSFSSGATAQYF
j_gene: TRBJ1-1; v_gene: TRBV15; abundance: -; d_gene: -; CDR3nt: TGTGCCACCAGCAGAGGAGCGACAGGCTTTGATGAAGCTTTCTTT; CDR3aa: CATSRGATGFDEAFF
j_gene: TRBJ1-1; v_gene: TRBV7-3; abundance: -; d_gene: -; CDR3nt: TGTGCCAGCAGCTCGACCTTGGGGTCCACTGAAGCTTTCTTT; CDR3aa: CASSSTLGSTEAFF
j_gene: TRBJ2-2; v_gene: TRBV19; abundance: -; d_gene: -; CDR3nt: TGTGCCAGTAGTCCGGGGCGGACAAACACCGGGGAGCTGTTTTTT; CDR3aa: CASSPGRTNTGELFF
j_gene: TRBJ2-5; v_gene: TRBV21-1; abundance: once; d_gene: -; CDR3nt: TGTGCCAGCAGATTAAGGCGGAGGCGGGTAGGGGAGACCCAGTACTTC; CDR3aa: CASRLRRRRVGETQYF
j_gene: TRBJ2-1; v_gene: TRBV11-3; abundance: -; d_gene: -; CDR3nt: TGTGCCAGCAGTTTTGGAGGGGGTCTTCACGTTAGAGAGCAGTTCTTC; CDR3aa: CASSFGGGLHVREQFF
j_gene: TRBJ1-6; v_gene: TRBV10-3; abundance: -; d_gene: TRBD1; CDR3nt: TGTGCCACTGGGGACAGGGCGGATTCACCCCTCCACTTT; CDR3aa: CATGDRADSPLHF
j_gene: TRBJ2-3; v_gene: TRBV7-9; abundance: -; d_gene: -; CDR3nt: TGTGCCAGCAGCTTAGTTGGAGATACGCAGTATTTT; CDR3aa: CASSLVGDTQYF
j_gene: TRBJ1-6; v_gene: TRBV9; abundance: once; d_gene: -; CDR3nt: TGTGCCAGCAGCGTAGGCCGCCCCTATAATTCACCCCTCCACTTT; CDR3aa: CASSVGRPYNSPLHF
j_gene: TRBJ1-2; v_gene: TRBV2; abundance: -; d_gene: -; CDR3nt: TGTGCCAGCAGAGTCCGGGGACCTAACACGTTGGGCTACACCTTC; CDR3aa: CASRVRGPNTLGYTF
j_gene: TRBJ1-2; v_gene: TRBV30; abundance: medium-sized; d_gene: -; CDR3nt: TGTGCCTGGAGAGAGCCGAGAAGAGGTAACTATGGCTACACCTTC; CDR3aa: CAWREPRRGNYGYTF
j_gene: TRBJ1-3; v_gene: TRBV29-1; abundance: few; d_gene: -; CDR3nt: TGCAGCGCCAGGGTTCCCGACTCTGGAAACACCATATATTTT; CDR3aa: CSARVPDSGNTIYF
j_gene: TRBJ1-3; v_gene: TRBV25-1; abundance: -; d_gene: -; CDR3nt: TGTGCCAGCAGTGATATGTACAGCTCTGGAAACACCATATATTTT; CDR3aa: CASSDMYSSGNTIYF
j_gene: TRBJ2-7; v_gene: TRBV4-3; abundance: -; d_gene: -; CDR3nt: TGCGCCAGCAGCCTGGGCCTACTCGGGTCCGAGCAGTACTTC; CDR3aa: CASSLGLLGSEQYF
j_gene: TRBJ1-6; v_gene: TRBV7-2; abundance: once; d_gene: TRBD1; CDR3nt: TGTGCCAGCAGCAGGACAGGGGGCGCCTATAATTCACCCCTCCACTTT; CDR3aa: CASSRTGGAYNSPLHF
j_gene: TRBJ1-2; v_gene: TRBV6-1; abundance: once; d_gene: -; CDR3nt: TGTGCCAGCAGTGAAGCAAGGGGAAGCTACACCTTC; CDR3aa: CASSEARGSYTF
j_gene: TRBJ1-4; v_gene: TRBV5-6; abundance: -; d_gene: -; CDR3nt: TGTGCCAGCAGCCCACGGCTTCCCGGGGCTAATGAAAAACTGTTTTTT; CDR3aa: CASSPRLPGANEKLFF
j_gene: TRBJ1-5; v_gene: TRBV6-6; abundance: few; d_gene: -; CDR3nt: TGTGCCAGTTCGGCTCAGCCCCAGCATTTT; CDR3aa: CASSAQPQHF
j_gene: TRBJ1-3; v_gene: TRBV5-1; abundance: -; d_gene: -; CDR3nt: TGCGCCAGCAGCTCCGGGACGGCCTCTGGAAACACCATATATTTT; CDR3aa: CASSSGTASGNTIYF
j_gene: TRBJ2-7; v_gene: TRBV7-3; abundance: -; d_gene: -; CDR3nt: TGTGCCAGCAGCCCCGCGGGCTCCCCTGGGCACGAGCAGTACTTC; CDR3aa: CASSPAGSPGHEQYF
j_gene: TRBJ2-1; v_gene: TRBV27; abundance: -; d_gene: -; CDR3nt: TGTGCCAGCACCCAACGCGCGGCCTACAATGAGCAGTTCTTC; CDR3aa: CASTQRAAYNEQFF
j_gene: TRBJ2-5; v_gene: TRBV7-4; abundance: -; d_gene: -; CDR3nt: TGTGCCAGCAGCTTCAACAGGGCGGAGACCCAGTACTTC; CDR3aa: CASSFNRAETQYF
j_gene: TRBJ2-7; v_gene: TRBV27; abundance: -; d_gene: -; CDR3nt: TGTGCCAGCAGTTTATCGCAGGGGAGAGCGTCCTCCGAGCAGTACTTC; CDR3aa: CASSLSQGRASSEQYF
j_gene: TRBJ1-1; v_gene: TRBV19; abundance: -; d_gene: -; CDR3nt: TGTGCCAGTAGTTCACGGGGTGGGAACACTGAAGCTTTCTTT; CDR3aa: CASSSRGGNTEAFF
j_gene: TRBJ2-1; v_gene: TRBV25-1; abundance: -; d_gene: TRBD2; CDR3nt: TGTGCCAGCAGTGAGAGTGGGACTATCAATGAGCAGTTCTTC; CDR3aa: CASSESGTINEQFF